A selection of T cell receptor beta chains follows, all from one sample in a study of blood T cell repertoires in COVID-19. TCRdb keeps only in-frame clones here, not all; method: immunoSEQ multiplex PCR. The table has fewer than 250,000 clones, under 90% seen once. Sequencing was performed on peripheral blood. These TCRs come from a man aged 50 or older with COVID-19, enrolled during active disease. Both conserved end residues are part of each CDR3. D genes are given only for firm matches. Rows give clone size only sometimes, using once, few, many, or a class for an expanded clone.

D,length,size,V,J,DNA,CDR3
TRBD1,13,.,TRBV27,TRBJ1-2,TGTGCCAGCCGCTACAGGGGGGAGGATGGCTACACCTTC,CASRYRGEDGYTF
TRBD1,15,.,TRBV6-5,TRBJ1-2,TGTGCCAGCAGTCGGGGACAGCTGATGGCCTATGGCTACACCTTC,CASSRGQLMAYGYTF
TRBD2,15,.,TRBV7-8,TRBJ2-7,TGTGCCAGCAGCTCAGATAGCGGGATCTCCTACGAGCAGTACTTC,CASSSDSGISYEQYF
TRBD1,23,.,TRBV6-6,TRBJ2-6,TGTGCCAGCAGTCATGACCCGGGACAGGGGTCTTGGTCACTGATCTCTGGGGCCAACGTCCTGACTTTC,CASSHDPGQGSWSLISGANVLTF
.,14,.,TRBV5-4,TRBJ2-7,TGTGCCAGCAGCTTGCAGGGGAGCTCCTACGAGCAGTACTTC,CASSLQGSSYEQYF
TRBD1,15,once,TRBV5-4,TRBJ1-3,TGTGCCAGCAGCTCAGGACAGGGCTCTGGAAACACCATATATTTT,CASSSGQGSGNTIYF
.,14,.,TRBV19,TRBJ1-4,TGTGCCAGTAGGGATCCCGGACAGAATGAAAAACTGTTTTTT,CASRDPGQNEKLFF
.,13,.,TRBV15,TRBJ2-3,TGTGCCACCAGCGCAGGGAGCACAGATACGCAGTATTTT,CATSAGSTDTQYF
.,13,.,TRBV30,TRBJ1-3,TGTGCCTGGAGTTACACAGGGGGAAACACCATATATTTT,CAWSYTGGNTIYF
TRBD2,16,.,TRBV5-1,TRBJ2-3,TGCGCCAGCAGCACGGAATTAGCGGGACGCACAGATACGCAGTATTTT,CASSTELAGRTDTQYF
.,14,once,TRBV2,TRBJ2-1,TGTGCCAGCAGTGAAGGGGAGCGAAACAATGAGCAGTTCTTC,CASSEGERNNEQFF
TRBD1,13,few,TRBV30,TRBJ1-4,TGTGCCTGTCTACAGGGGGCGGATGAAAAACTGTTTTTT,CACLQGADEKLFF
TRBD1,16,once,TRBV7-2,TRBJ2-7,TGTGCCAGCAGCTTAGCGGGCCCAGGGGGTGGGAACGAGCAGTACTTC,CASSLAGPGGGNEQYF
.,15,.,TRBV20-1,TRBJ1-1,TGCAGTGCTAGTCCGAAGGCGCAAATACAGGTCGTGGCTTTCTTT,CSASPKAQIQVVAFF
TRBD2,14,.,TRBV5-1,TRBJ2-1,TGCGCCAGCACCTTGGGACTAGTAGACAATGAGCAGTTCTTC,CASTLGLVDNEQFF
.,14,.,TRBV12-5,TRBJ2-1,TGTGCTATTAGTCGGGGTGAACCCTACAATGAGCAGTTCTTC,CAISRGEPYNEQFF
.,14,.,TRBV19,TRBJ2-7,TGTGCCAGTAGTATAGATCCGGTGAGCTACGAGCAGTACTTC,CASSIDPVSYEQYF
TRBD1,19,.,TRBV4-1,TRBJ1-2,TGCGCCAGCAGCCAAGAAGCGCCGGACAGGGGAAAGATGAACTATGGCTACACCTTC,CASSQEAPDRGKMNYGYTF
.,14,.,TRBV11-2,TRBJ1-5,TGTGCCAGCAGCTTAGACAGGGGACATCAGCCCCAGCATTTT,CASSLDRGHQPQHF
.,11,few,TRBV12-3/TRBV12-4,TRBJ2-7,TGTGCCAGCAGTTTCGGTGGCGAGCAGTACTTC,CASSFGGEQYF
TRBD2,15,.,TRBV13,TRBJ2-7,TGTGCCAGCAGCCTTCGCGGGGGGGCCTTCCTGGAGCAGTACTTC,CASSLRGGAFLEQYF
.,13,.,TRBV6-5,TRBJ2-1,TGTGCCAGCAGTCGAGGGCCCCACAATGAGCAGTTCTTC,CASSRGPHNEQFF
.,16,.,TRBV10-2,TRBJ2-3,TGCGCCAGCAGTCCCCCGGGACTGGGATACGCAGATACGCAGTATTTT,CASSPPGLGYADTQYF
.,14,.,TRBV5-6,TRBJ1-5,TGTGCCAGCAGCTTGTTCGCCCAGAATCAGCCCCAGCATTTT,CASSLFAQNQPQHF
TRBD1,15,few,TRBV9,TRBJ1-5,TGTGCCAGCAGCGTGGCAGGGGGCGCGGATCAGCCCCAGCATTTT,CASSVAGGADQPQHF
TRBD2,14,.,TRBV15,TRBJ2-1,TGTGCCACCAGCAGAGTGGGAGGGTCCAATGAGCAGTTCTTC,CATSRVGGSNEQFF
TRBD1,15,.,TRBV27,TRBJ2-7,TGTGCCAGCAGCTCGCCGGGACAGGGGCATTACGAGCAGTACTTC,CASSSPGQGHYEQYF
TRBD1,14,.,TRBV29-1,TRBJ2-5,TGCAGCGTTGTTGAGACAGGGTCGCAAGAGACCCAGTACTTC,CSVVETGSQETQYF
TRBD2,18,.,TRBV11-2,TRBJ2-5,TGTGCCAGCAGCTTGGGGGGACTAGCGGGAGTTGTAGGGGAGACCCAGTACTTC,CASSLGGLAGVVGETQYF
.,15,.,TRBV6-2/TRBV6-3,TRBJ1-4,TGTGCCAGCAGTTCACCGGGACTGACAAATGAAAAACTGTTTTTT,CASSSPGLTNEKLFF
.,16,.,TRBV9,TRBJ2-1,TGTGCCAGCAGCGCCATAGCTAGCAATTCCATTCATGAGCAGTTCTTC,CASSAIASNSIHEQFF
TRBD2,17,.,TRBV18,TRBJ2-1,TGTGCCAGCTCACCACTAGGGACTAGCGGGAGTGGGAATGAGCAGTTCTTC,CASSPLGTSGSGNEQFF
.,14,.,TRBV30,TRBJ1-1,TGTGCCTGGAGTGGACAGGCCCGAAAGGCTGAAGCTTTCTTT,CAWSGQARKAEAFF
TRBD1,14,.,TRBV18,TRBJ1-4,TGTGCCAGCTCAAAGGACAGGGGTGATGAAAAACTGTTTTTT,CASSKDRGDEKLFF
TRBD2,15,.,TRBV2,TRBJ2-5,TGTGCCAGCAGTAAAGGACTAGCGGGAGCAGAGACCCAGTACTTC,CASSKGLAGAETQYF
.,14,.,TRBV2,TRBJ1-3,TGTGCCAGCAACCCGGTGATAGTAAGAAACACCATATATTTT,CASNPVIVRNTIYF
.,12,.,TRBV29-1,TRBJ1-2,TGCAGCGTCCCCCATTTAGACTATGGCTACACCTTC,CSVPHLDYGYTF
.,15,.,TRBV4-2,TRBJ2-7,TGTGCCAGCAGCCAAGATTTGGCTAGCGTGGGGGAGCAGTACTTC,CASSQDLASVGEQYF
TRBD2,13,.,TRBV6-2/TRBV6-3,TRBJ2-7,TGTGCCAGCAGTGGACTAGCGGGACCCGAGCAGTACTTC,CASSGLAGPEQYF
.,17,.,TRBV30,TRBJ1-2,TGTGCCTGGACCTCAGGAGGGTATGGACGATCCGGGGGGGGCTACACCTTC,CAWTSGGYGRSGGGYTF
TRBD2,15,once,TRBV4-1,TRBJ2-7,TGCGCCAGCAGCCAGCTAGCGGGAGCAAATTACGAGCAGTACTTC,CASSQLAGANYEQYF
TRBD2,15,.,TRBV3-1/TRBV3-2,TRBJ2-7,TGTGCCAGCAGCCACCTACGGGAGGGCCTATACGAGCAGTACTTC,CASSHLREGLYEQYF
TRBD2,15,.,TRBV3-1/TRBV3-2,TRBJ2-1,TGTGCCAGCAGCCAAGGGGGACTAGCGGGGATTGAGCAGTTCTTC,CASSQGGLAGIEQFF
TRBD2,15,.,TRBV18,TRBJ2-3,TGTGCCAGCTCACTAGGGACTAGCGGGGCAGATACGCAGTATTTT,CASSLGTSGADTQYF
.,17,.,TRBV4-1,TRBJ1-4,TGCGCCAGCAGCCAAGAGGTGGCGGGGGCGAGTGGGGAAAAACTGTTTTTT,CASSQEVAGASGEKLFF
TRBD1,16,.,TRBV14,TRBJ1-4,TGTGCCAGCAGCCAAGAGACGGGACAGTGGAATGAAAAACTGTTTTTT,CASSQETGQWNEKLFF
TRBD1,14,.,TRBV3-1/TRBV3-2,TRBJ2-7,TGTGCCAGCAGCCCCGGGACAGTTCCTTACGAGCAGTACTTC,CASSPGTVPYEQYF
.,13,.,TRBV10-2,TRBJ2-7,TGCGCCAGCAGAAGGGGGACACCCTACGAGCAGTACTTC,CASRRGTPYEQYF
TRBD1,16,.,TRBV25-1,TRBJ1-3,TGTGCCAGCAGTGACTACGGACAGGGGGCGGGAAACACCATATATTTT,CASSDYGQGAGNTIYF
TRBD1,13,few,TRBV2,TRBJ1-5,TGTGCCAGGAGGGACAGTCTCAATCAGCCCCAGCATTTT,CARRDSLNQPQHF
.,13,.,TRBV4-3,TRBJ2-2,TGCGCCAGCAGCCAAATCGCGACCGGGGAGCTGTTTTTT,CASSQIATGELFF
TRBD2,17,.,TRBV5-1,TRBJ2-2,TGCGCCAGCCGTTATCCCCCTGGCGGGAGTTTCACCGGGGAGCTGTTTTTT,CASRYPPGGSFTGELFF
TRBD1,13,.,TRBV2,TRBJ2-5,TGTGCCAGCAGAGGGACAGTCCAAGAGACCCAGTACTTC,CASRGTVQETQYF
TRBD1,13,few,TRBV7-9,TRBJ1-1,TGTGCCAGCAGCTTAGAGGGGGCGTTGGAAGCTTTCTTT,CASSLEGALEAFF